Shown below are 19 T cell receptor beta chains from a single sample sequenced in a study of spatial heterogeneity in lung cancer. TCRdb called the 5' RACE reads again in MiXCR, with one record for every CDR3 protein. The sample has roughly 14,000 distinct CDR3 sequences; about 6% are singletons. Time point here: blood at routine non-recurrence follow-up after resection. The starting material was PBMCs, obtained at follow-up. These receptors all stem from a male donor with early-stage non-small cell lung cancer.

This clonotype was found a few times. The chain recombines TRBV20-1 with TRBJ2-7, with TRBD2 matching over 8 bases. This CDR3 region has 14 residues. V shed 3 bases and J 0 bases; nucleotides not matched to a gene: 4. Looked up from germline, CDR1 is DFQATT and CDR2 is SNEGSKA (reference sequence). CDR3 DNA: TGCAGTGCTAGTCCGCGGGAGGCCTCCTACGAGCAGTACTTC. Its translation: CSASPREASYEQYF.

This clonotype is labeled medium-sized. The chain employs TRBV28 and TRBJ2-5; D unclear. Germline CDR1 MDHEN, CDR2 SYDVKM. V gave up 3 bases and J gave up 1 base, with 9 bases separating them. The CDR3 runs to 14 residues. CDR3 protein: CASSFSGGQETQYF. The CDR3 DNA reads as TGTGCCAGCAGTTTTTCGGGTGGCCAAGAGACCCAGTACTTC.

This clonotype has only a few counts. It may be a read error: a sequence one base away is much more abundant. V usage is TRBV2 and J usage is TRBJ2-7, with no clear D. The CDR3 runs to 11 residues. The V gene lost 7 bases and the J gene lost 7 bases, with 11 bases spanning the gap. Germline V lookup: CDR1 SNHLY, CDR2 FYNNEI. The CDR3 loop is CASNFLGEQYF. The CDR3 DNA is TGTGCCAGCAACTTTTTAGGAGAGCAGTACTTC.

In this sample, this clonotype turned up many times. V is TRBV24-1 and J is TRBJ2-7; tentatively, D is TRBD1 (6 bases). The germline V gene encodes CDR1 KGHDR and CDR2 SFDVKD. The germline V and J ends were trimmed by 3 bases and 7 bases, with 12 bases remaining between them. The CDR3 sequence is 13 residues long. The CDR3 is CATSDLYRDEQYF. The CDR3, as DNA: TGTGCCACCAGTGATCTTTACAGGGATGAGCAGTACTTC.

This clonotype was counted many times. The rearrangement links TRBV28 to TRBJ2-7, with 8 bases aligning to TRBD2. Per the germline V gene, CDR1 is MDHEN and CDR2 is SYDVKM. The CDR3 is 15 residues long. The trim removed 5 bases at V and 4 bases at J, leaving 10 bases unmatched. The CDR3 DNA reads TGTGCCAGCAGTCGGGCGGGGGGCGGAAATTACGAGCAGTACTTC. This sequence encodes CASSRAGGGNYEQYF. The full variable domain, completed using reference TRBV28 and TRBJ2-7, is DVKVTQSSRYLVKRTGEKVFLECVQDMDHENMFWYRQDPGLGLRLIYFSYDVKMKEKGDIPEGYSVSREKKERFSLILESASTNQTSMYLCASSRAGGGNYEQYFGPGTRLTVT.

This clonotype was observed many times. The chain employs TRBV20-1 and TRBJ2-3, with D hard to call. Germline V lookup: CDR1 DFQATT, CDR2 SNEGSKA (reference sequence). Trimming took off 5 bases at V and 2 bases at J, with 17 bases between the two ends. The CDR3 totals 15 residues. The CDR3 coding sequence is TGCAGTGCTGCGGCTCCCGGCGGTGTCACAGATACGCAGTATTTT. Translation: CSAAAPGGVTDTQYF.

The sample holds many counts of this clonotype. The chain carries TRBV5-1 and TRBJ2-5; D is undetermined. Germline V gene sequence: CDR1 SGHRS, CDR2 YFSETQ. Trimming took off 0 bases at V and 5 bases at J, with 11 bases between the two ends. This CDR3 is built from 14 residues. The CDR3 nucleotides are TGCGCCAGCAGCTTGGAGGTGAGGCGGGAGACCCAGTACTTC. Translation gives CASSLEVRRETQYF.

The J gene is TRBJ2-1, the V gene TRBV20-1, with 7 bases lining up with TRBD2. In germline, CDR1 is DFQATT, CDR2 SNEGSKA (reference sequence). The CDR3 runs to 14 residues. The V and J ends lost 1 base and 2 bases, in that order; junction bases with no gene match: 2. The CDR3 reads CSARGSGAYNEQFF. The CDR3 bases are TGCAGTGCTAGAGGAAGCGGGGCCTACAATGAGCAGTTCTTC.

In its sample, this clonotype was seen many times. The genes are TRBV6-2 or TRBV6-3 and TRBJ2-3, with unresolved D. This CDR3 has 12 amino acids. The V end was cut by 6 bases, the J end by 2 bases, with 6 bases between. Germline CDR1 is MNHEY and CDR2 is SVGEGT. The CDR3 reads CASRLHTDTQYF. For the CDR3, the DNA is TGTGCCAGCAGACTACACACAGATACGCAGTATTTT.

This clonotype was detected ten times or more. The V gene is TRBV15, the J gene TRBJ2-1; D unclear. Trimming took 5 bases from V and 11 from J, leaving 16 bases between them. Germline CDR1 LNHNV, CDR2 YYDKDF (reference sequence). The CDR3 runs 13 residues. This CDR3 is CATSSKGNPQQFF. The DNA for the CDR3 is TGTGCCACCAGCTCAAAAGGAAACCCTCAGCAGTTCTTC. Looking up the rest from reference TRBV15 and TRBJ2-1 gives the full variable domain: DAMVIQNPRYQVTQFGKPVTLSCSQTLNHNVMYWYQQKSSQAPKLLFHYYDKDFNNEADTPDNFQSRRPNTSFCFLDIRSPGLGDTAMYLCATSSKGNPQQFFGPGTRLTVL.

Many counts were recorded for this clonotype. In DNA, the CDR3 is TGCAGTGCTAGAGTCCAGTTGGGGACCCAAGAGACCCAGTACTTC. Translating it yields CSARVQLGTQETQYF. This chain uses TRBV20-1 with TRBJ2-5, with D perhaps being TRBD1 or TRBD2 (5 bases each). Germline V gene lookup returns CDR1 DFQATT and CDR2 SNEGSKA (reference sequence). CDR3 length: 15 amino acids. Trimming removed 1 base from V and 1 base from J, with 13 bases in between.

This clonotype was counted only a few times. This rearrangement joins TRBV27 to TRBJ2-7; D assignment may be TRBD1 or TRBD2 (5 bases each). The ends were cut back, 0 bases at V and 2 bases at J, with 11 bases in the middle. The CDR3 is 15 amino acids. Looked up from germline, CDR1 is MNHEY and CDR2 is SMNVEV (reference sequence). The CDR3 nucleotides read TGTGCCAGCAGTTTATCTCCGGGGCGGGCCTACGAGCAGTACTTC. Its protein product is CASSLSPGRAYEQYF.

This chain joins TRBV2 and TRBJ2-2, with D possibly called TRBD1 or TRBD2 (5 bases each). The CDR3 runs to 13 residues. In germline, CDR1 is SNHLY, CDR2 FYNNEI. Trimming removed 11 bases from V and 6 bases from J, with 16 bases in between. The CDR3, as DNA: TGTGCCGGGAGACCACAAGGGGCCGGGGAGCTGTTTTTT. Amino acids: CAGRPQGAGELFF.

At least ten counts were recorded for this clonotype. The genes are TRBV7-9 and TRBJ1-1, with D maybe TRBD1 (5 bases). Germline loops: CDR1 SEHNR, CDR2 FQNEAQ (reference sequence). V gave up 5 bases and J gave up 3 bases, with 19 bases separating them. CDR3 length: 16 residues. The CDR3 DNA is TGTGCCAGCAGCCCCGCCCGGCCCGGGGGGTACACTGAAGCTTTCTTT. As protein: CASSPARPGGYTEAFF.

This chain links TRBV12-3 or TRBV12-4 with TRBJ1-1, with 8 nucleotides matching TRBD1. Unmatched junction bases numbered 11, after V lost 7 bases and J lost 4 bases. The CDR3 is 15 amino acids. The CDR3 bases are TGTGCCAGCAACTACCCCGACAGGGGTGGCACTGAAGCTTTCTTT. Amino acid sequence: CASNYPDRGGTEAFF.

This clonotype has at least ten counts. This chain links TRBV4-3 with TRBJ2-1, with TRBD2 identical over 8 bases. The CDR3 totals 15 residues. After removal of 4 bases from V and 8 bases from J, the junction contained 10 bases not matched to a gene. CDR1 is LGHNA, CDR2 YSLEER, per germline. CDR3 DNA sequence: TGCGCCAGCAGCCCAAGAAACGGGAGGGGCCATGAGCAGTTCTTC. Translation: CASSPRNGRGHEQFF.

In its sample, this clonotype ranks as medium-sized (0.01 to 0.1%). The junction departs from the called germline gene at one end, perhaps through a read error. V is TRBV10-3 and J is TRBJ2-1; D uncertain. Germline CDR1 reads ENHRY; CDR2 reads SYGVKD. This CDR3 region has 9 residues. CDR3 nucleotides: TGTGCCATCGGCCCCTTCCCAACCTTC. Translated: CAIGPFPTF.

This clonotype has a count of ten or more. The rearrangement links TRBV5-1 to TRBJ2-5; D remains unclear. CDR1 is SGHRS and CDR2 is YFSETQ in the germline V gene. The CDR3 has 14 amino acids. V lost 0 bases and J 1 base, leaving 7 bases between the germline ends. The CDR3 DNA is TGCGCCAGCAGCTTGGTGACCGGCCAAGAGACCCAGTACTTC. Translated: CASSLVTGQETQYF. The entire variable domain, with the rest obtained from reference TRBV5-1 and TRBJ2-5, is as follows: KAGVTQTPRYLIKTRGQQVTLSCSPISGHRSVSWYQQTPGQGLQFLFEYFSETQRNKGNFPGRFSGRQFSNSRSEMNVSTLELGDSALYLCASSLVTGQETQYFGPGTRLLVL.

This clonotype came up many times. The rearrangement uses TRBV10-3 and TRBJ2-7; D is unresolved. CDR3 length: 12 amino acids. Trimming cost V 2 bases and J 5 bases, with 7 bases left between them. Germline loops: CDR1 ENHRY, CDR2 SYGVKD. CDR3 nucleotides: TGTGCCATCAGTGAGGAGAGAAACGAGCAGTACTTC. Translating gives CAISEERNEQYF.